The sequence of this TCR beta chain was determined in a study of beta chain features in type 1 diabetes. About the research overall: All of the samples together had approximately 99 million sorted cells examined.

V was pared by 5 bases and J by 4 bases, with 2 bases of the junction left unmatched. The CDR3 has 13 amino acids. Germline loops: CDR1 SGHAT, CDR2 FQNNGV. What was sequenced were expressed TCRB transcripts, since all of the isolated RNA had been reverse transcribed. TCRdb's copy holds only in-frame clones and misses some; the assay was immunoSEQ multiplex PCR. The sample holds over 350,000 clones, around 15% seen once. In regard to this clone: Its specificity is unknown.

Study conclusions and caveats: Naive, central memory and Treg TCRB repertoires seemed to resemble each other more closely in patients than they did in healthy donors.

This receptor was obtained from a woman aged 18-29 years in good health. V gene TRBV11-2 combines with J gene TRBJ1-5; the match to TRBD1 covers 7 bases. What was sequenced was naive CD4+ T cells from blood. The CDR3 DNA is TGTGCCAGCAGCCTGGACAGGAATCAGCCCCAGCATTTT. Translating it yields CASSLDRNQPQHF. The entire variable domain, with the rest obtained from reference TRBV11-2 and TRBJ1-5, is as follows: EAGVAQSPRYKIIEKRQSVAFWCNPISGHATLYWYQQILGQGPKLLIQFQNNGVVDDSQLPKDRFSAERLKGVDSTLKIQPAKLEDSAVYLCASSLDRNQPQHFGDGTRLSIL.